Described below is a single TCR beta chain sequence and its context. Antigen: not known. Time point given: week 23, last vaccination. A single vaccine dose contained 300 ug of mutant IDH1 20-mer peptide, and topical imiquimod was used with it. These data originate in a study of a mutant IDH1 vaccine in newly diagnosed glioma. The CDR3 extends over 13 amino acids. Trimming cost V 2 bases and J 4 bases, with 8 bases left between them. In germline, CDR1 is MGHDK, CDR2 SYGVNS. Repertoires were generated with immunoSEQ multiplex PCR, while TCRdb's copy carries only in-frame clones and drops some. The repertoire has 50,000 to 85,000 clones, 84% of them found once; the top ten carry roughly 14%.

The input for sequencing was PBMCs, taken from a glioma patient whose treatment included an IDH1 peptide vaccine. The chain recombines TRBV25-1 with TRBJ1-2; no firm D call. This sequence was found in a man aged 18 to 30 with glioma. CDR3 in DNA: TGTGCCAGCAGTGAAGGTACGATCTATGGCTACACCTTC. The encoded protein is CASSEGTIYGYTF.